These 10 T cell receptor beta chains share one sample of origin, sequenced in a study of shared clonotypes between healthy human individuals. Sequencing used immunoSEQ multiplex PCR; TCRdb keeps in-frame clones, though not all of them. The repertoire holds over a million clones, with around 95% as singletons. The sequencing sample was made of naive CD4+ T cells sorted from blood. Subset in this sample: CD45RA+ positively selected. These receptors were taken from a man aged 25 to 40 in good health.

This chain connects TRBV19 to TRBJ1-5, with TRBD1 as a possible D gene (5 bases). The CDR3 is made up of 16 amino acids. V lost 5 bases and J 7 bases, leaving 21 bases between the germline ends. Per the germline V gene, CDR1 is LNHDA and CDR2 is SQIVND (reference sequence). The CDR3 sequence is CASSPLGDGERQPQHF. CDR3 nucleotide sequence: TGTGCCAGTAGTCCCCTCGGGGACGGGGAGAGGCAGCCCCAGCATTTT. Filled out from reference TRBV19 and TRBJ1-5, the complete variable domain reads DGGITQSPKYLFRKEGQNVTLSCEQNLNHDAMYWYRQDPGQGLRLIYYSQIVNDFQKGDIAEGYSVSREKKESFPLTVTSAQKNPTAFYLCASSPLGDGERQPQHFGDGTRLSIL.

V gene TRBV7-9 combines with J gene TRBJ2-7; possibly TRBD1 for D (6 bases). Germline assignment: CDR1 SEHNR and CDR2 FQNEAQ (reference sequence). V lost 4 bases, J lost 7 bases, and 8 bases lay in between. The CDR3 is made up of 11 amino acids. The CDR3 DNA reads TGTGCCAGCAGCTCCGGGACAGAGCAGTACTTC. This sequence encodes CASSSGTEQYF.

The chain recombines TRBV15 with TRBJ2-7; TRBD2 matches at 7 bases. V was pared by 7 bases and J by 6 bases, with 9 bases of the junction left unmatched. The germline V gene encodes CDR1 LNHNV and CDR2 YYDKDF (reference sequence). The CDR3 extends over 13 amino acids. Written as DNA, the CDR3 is TGTGCCACCACCACGGTAACGGGGGGCGAGCAGTACTTC. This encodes CATTTVTGGEQYF.

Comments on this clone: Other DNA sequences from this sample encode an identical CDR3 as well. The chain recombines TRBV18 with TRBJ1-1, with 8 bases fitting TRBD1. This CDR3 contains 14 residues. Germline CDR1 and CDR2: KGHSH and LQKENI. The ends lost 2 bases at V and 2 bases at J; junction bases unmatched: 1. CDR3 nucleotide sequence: TGTGCCAGCTCACCAGGGACAGGCAACACTGAAGCTTTCTTT. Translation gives CASSPGTGNTEAFF.

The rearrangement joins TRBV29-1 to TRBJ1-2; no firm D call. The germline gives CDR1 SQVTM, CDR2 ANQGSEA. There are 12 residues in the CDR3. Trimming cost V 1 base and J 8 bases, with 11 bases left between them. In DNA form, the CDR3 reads TGCAGCGTTGAAGGGGGAACCGCGGGCTACACCTTC. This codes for CSVEGGTAGYTF.

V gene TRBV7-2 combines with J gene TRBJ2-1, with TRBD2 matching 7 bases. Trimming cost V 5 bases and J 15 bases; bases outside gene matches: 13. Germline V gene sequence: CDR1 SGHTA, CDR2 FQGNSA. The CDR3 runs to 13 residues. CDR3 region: CASSAQLASGGFF. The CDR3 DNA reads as TGTGCCAGCAGCGCCCAACTAGCGAGTGGGGGGTTCTTC.

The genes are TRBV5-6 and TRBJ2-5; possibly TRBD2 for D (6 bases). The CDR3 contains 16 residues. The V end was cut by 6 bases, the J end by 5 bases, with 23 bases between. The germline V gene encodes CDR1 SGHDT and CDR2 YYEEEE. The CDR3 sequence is CASIILGAGSLETQYF. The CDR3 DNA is TGTGCCAGCATCATACTTGGGGCGGGAAGTTTGGAGACCCAGTACTTC.

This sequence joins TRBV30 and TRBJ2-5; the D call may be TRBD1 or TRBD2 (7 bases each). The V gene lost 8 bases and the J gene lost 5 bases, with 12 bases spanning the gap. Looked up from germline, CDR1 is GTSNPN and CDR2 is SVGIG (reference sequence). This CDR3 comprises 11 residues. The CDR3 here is CALQGGETQYF. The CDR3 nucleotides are TGTGCCCTCCAGGGGGGGGAGACCCAGTACTTC.

The CDR3 spells CASSERGQYGYTF. The CDR3 DNA follows: TGTGCCAGCAGCGAAAGGGGGCAGTACGGCTACACCTTC. This rearrangement joins TRBV11-2 to TRBJ1-2; 7 nucleotides agree with TRBD1. Germline CDR1 and CDR2: SGHAT and FQNNGV. The length of the CDR3 is 13 residues. V dropped 5 bases and J dropped 8; count of bases not matched to a gene: 8.

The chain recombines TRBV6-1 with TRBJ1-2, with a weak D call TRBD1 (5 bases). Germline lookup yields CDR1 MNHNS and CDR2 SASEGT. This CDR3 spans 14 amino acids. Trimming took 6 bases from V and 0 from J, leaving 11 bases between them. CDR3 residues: CASRVGLANYGYTF. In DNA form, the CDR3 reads TGTGCCAGCAGGGTGGGGCTCGCTAACTATGGCTACACCTTC.